A single sample is the source of the 20 T cell receptor beta chains below, sequenced in a study of T cells in Graves' hyperthyroidism and ophthalmopathy. Authors of the study amplified TCR beta CDR3 regions from RNA transcripts. Initially, a first-round RT-PCR of the TCR CDR3 employed the HTBI primer set. From the multiplex PCR reads, TCRdb called clonotypes with MiXCR, one entry per CDR3 protein. The sample yields around 540,000 distinct CDR3 sequences, 15% to 20% seen once. The sequencing input was blood. All receptors come from a woman aged 25 to 39 with Graves' ophthalmopathy.

The J gene is TRBJ1-5, the V gene TRBV6-1; TRBD1 agrees at 8 bases. With V trimmed by 6 bases and J by 2 bases, 0 bases remained unmatched. The CDR3 is 13 amino acids. Germline V gives CDR1 MNHNS, CDR2 SASEGT. CDR3 sequence: CASRDRGNQPQHF. DNA of the CDR3: TGTGCCAGCAGGGACAGGGGCAATCAGCCCCAGCATTTT.

Ten or more counts support this clonotype. The chain joins TRBV11-2 to TRBJ2-3, with unresolved D. From germline, CDR1 is SGHAT and CDR2 FQNNGV. V lost 0 bases and J 6 bases, leaving 10 bases between the germline ends. The length of the CDR3 is 14 residues. DNA for the CDR3: TGTGCCAGCAGCTTAGAACCCCTGGGGGATACGCAGTATTTT. Its translation is CASSLEPLGDTQYF.

This clonotype was recorded a few times. This chain links TRBV3-1 with TRBJ2-5; D is perhaps TRBD2 (7 bases). The CDR3 totals 15 residues. Trimming stripped 2 bases from V and 5 bases from J, with 15 bases between. Germline lookup yields CDR1 LGHDT and CDR2 YNNKEL (reference sequence). The CDR3 is CASSQLAGAGETQYF. Here the CDR3 DNA reads TGTGCCAGCAGCCAATTGGCGGGGGCGGGGGAGACCCAGTACTTC.

A few counts support this clonotype. The rearrangement links TRBV5-6 to TRBJ2-3; a weak D match, TRBD1 (6 bases). Germline CDR1 reads SGHDT; CDR2 reads YYEEEE. V was shortened by 0 bases and J by 4 bases, with 12 bases between the two germline ends. The CDR3 sequence is 15 residues long. In nucleotides, the CDR3 is TGTGCCAGCAGCTTGGGGGGGCGGATATCAGATACGCAGTATTTT. As protein: CASSLGGRISDTQYF.

This clonotype was detected many times. The chain employs TRBV6-2 or TRBV6-3 and TRBJ2-7; the match to TRBD1 covers 9 bases. Looked up from germline, CDR1 is MNHEY and CDR2 is SVGEGT. The CDR3 runs to 17 residues. The V gene end was trimmed by 6 bases and the J gene end by 7 bases; junction bases not matched to a gene: 19. The CDR3 loop is CASSLRSGTGNMGEQYF. The CDR3 DNA follows: TGTGCCAGCAGCCTACGGAGCGGGACAGGGAATATGGGGGAGCAGTACTTC.

In this sample, this clonotype turned up many times. This sequence joins TRBV12-3 or TRBV12-4 and TRBJ2-5, with 8 bases lining up with TRBD2. The CDR3 runs to 14 residues. V shed 4 bases, J shed 1 base, and the junction held 2 bases outside the gene matches. CDR3 sequence (DNA): TGTGCCAGCAGTTCAGCGGGGGTCCAAGAGACCCAGTACTTC. Its translation: CASSSAGVQETQYF.

Only a few counts were recorded for this clonotype. The chain links TRBV20-1 to TRBJ2-2; 7 bases agree with TRBD2. The J segment lost 2 bases and the V segment lost 3 bases, leaving 3 bases of the junction unmatched. Germline-derived CDR1 and CDR2 are DFQATT and SNEGSKA (reference sequence). The CDR3 length is 14 residues. CDR3 nucleotides: TGCAGTGCTAGCGGGAGGCCTAACACCGGGGAGCTGTTTTTT. Translation: CSASGRPNTGELFF.

There are many counts of this clonotype. V gene TRBV5-8 combines with J gene TRBJ2-1; D unresolved. This CDR3 is 15 amino acids long. Between the trimmed V and J ends, which lost 1 base and 0 bases, there was a span of 8 bases. The germline gives CDR1 SGHTS, CDR2 YDEGEE. The CDR3 here is CASSLSLNSYNEQFF. The CDR3 DNA is TGTGCCAGCAGCTTGTCTCTCAACTCCTACAATGAGCAGTTCTTC.

This clonotype was seen more than once but under ten times. This may come from a read error, since a much larger clone is one base off. The rearrangement joins TRBV20-1 to TRBJ2-1; D unclear. Germline CDR1 is DFQATT and CDR2 is SNEGSKA (reference sequence). The CDR3 has 17 residues. DNA for the CDR3: TGCAATGCTATGCTGCGACAACAGACGAGCTCCTACAATGAGCAGTTCTTC. Translated, it gives CNAMLRQQTSSYNEQFF.

This clonotype has more than one count but fewer than ten. This chain links TRBV4-2 with TRBJ2-5, with a weak D call TRBD1 (7 bases). The V end was cut by 0 bases, the J end by 4 bases, with 12 bases between. This CDR3 is built from 15 residues. The germline gives CDR1 LGHNA, CDR2 YNFKEQ. As DNA, the CDR3 is TGTGCCAGCAGCCAAGAGAACAGGGGAGGAGAGACCCAGTACTTC. It yields the protein CASSQENRGGETQYF.

This clonotype has ten or more counts. The chain carries TRBV20-1 and TRBJ2-5; unclear D gene. CDR3 length: 12 residues. Per the germline V gene, CDR1 is DFQATT and CDR2 is SNEGSKA (reference sequence). Trimming stripped 2 bases from V and 2 bases from J, with 6 bases between. CDR3 protein: CSARTDQETQYF. The CDR3 nucleotides are TGCAGTGCTAGAACGGATCAAGAGACCCAGTACTTC.

This clonotype has ten or more counts. This chain joins TRBV12-3 or TRBV12-4 and TRBJ2-7, with D possibly matching TRBD1 (5 bases). The CDR3 is made up of 13 amino acids. Trimming pared 5 bases from V and 2 bases from J, leaving 10 bases between. The CDR3 reads CASSRDSPYEQYF. CDR3 sequence (DNA): TGTGCCAGCAGTCGCGACAGCCCCTACGAGCAGTACTTC.

This clonotype was picked up many times. The J gene is TRBJ2-5, the V gene TRBV28; weak D call: TRBD1 (6 bases). Trimming pared 5 bases from V and 5 bases from J, leaving 24 bases between. The CDR3 loop spans 17 amino acids. Per the germline V gene, CDR1 is MDHEN and CDR2 is SYDVKM. The CDR3 loop is CASSPGEGRGGSETQYF. CDR3 DNA sequence: TGTGCCAGCAGTCCTGGAGAAGGGAGAGGGGGATCGGAGACCCAGTACTTC.

This clonotype came up many times. The chain links TRBV5-6 to TRBJ2-5; D is unclear. The CDR3 length is 12 residues. Trimming left V 2 bases short and J 4 bases short, with 6 bases between. Germline loops: CDR1 SGHDT, CDR2 YYEEEE. The CDR3 here is CASSLRLETQYF. Written as DNA, the CDR3 is TGTGCCAGCAGCTTACGTCTAGAGACCCAGTACTTC.

This clonotype showed up many times. The rearrangement uses TRBV7-2 and TRBJ2-3, with 7 bases that match TRBD1. CDR3 length: 14 amino acids. Germline trimming cut 1 base from V and 7 bases from J; bases unmatched to any gene: 5. Looked up from germline, CDR1 is SGHTA and CDR2 is FQGNSA. The CDR3 DNA sequence: TGTGCCAGCAGCTTAGTAGGACAGGCGAATACGCAGTATTTT. It is translated as CASSLVGQANTQYF.

A few counts support this clonotype. J is TRBJ1-1 and V is TRBV12-3 or TRBV12-4, with D possibly matching TRBD1 (5 bases). V lost 4 bases to trimming and J lost 0 bases, with 9 bases between them. The CDR3 has 14 amino acids. This chain's CDR3 is CASSWGILNTEAFF. The CDR3, as DNA: TGTGCCAGCAGTTGGGGGATTTTGAACACTGAAGCTTTCTTT.

This clonotype came up many times. The CDR3 is CATSAPDRGIDTQYF. CDR3 coding DNA: TGTGCCACCAGTGCCCCGGACAGGGGGATCGATACGCAGTATTTT. The rearrangement joins TRBV24-1 to TRBJ2-3; TRBD1 agrees at 10 bases. V lost 5 bases and J lost 6; bases outside the gene matches: 7. This CDR3 contains 15 residues. CDR1 KGHDR and CDR2 SFDVKD come from the germline V gene.

This clonotype came up many times. The rearrangement links TRBV9 to TRBJ2-5; 9 bases are shared with TRBD1. Germline CDR1 SGDLS, CDR2 YYNGEE. Trimming removed 4 bases from V and 4 bases from J; junction bases left unmatched: 5. The CDR3 length is 14 residues. The CDR3 loop reads CASSSGQGLETQYF. CDR3 nucleotides: TGTGCCAGCAGCTCGGGACAGGGATTAGAGACCCAGTACTTC.

In the case of this clonotype: The germline gene is not matched at one end of the junction; a read error may be the cause. The J gene is TRBJ1-1, the V gene TRBV19; TRBD1 aligns across 9 bases. Germline CDR1 is LNHDA and CDR2 is SQIVND (reference sequence). This CDR3 is 13 amino acids long. The CDR3 DNA follows: TGTGCCGGTAGGGACAGGGTGAACACTGAAGCTTTCTTT. Amino acid sequence: CAGRDRVNTEAFF.

The V and J genes are TRBV7-2 and TRBJ1-4; possible D gene TRBD1, 5 bases. This CDR3 has 15 residues. Trimming removed 0 bases from V and 8 bases from J, with 13 bases in between. From germline, CDR1 is SGHTA and CDR2 FQGNSA. Here the CDR3 reads CASSLAGRGGEKLFF. Written as DNA, the CDR3 is TGTGCCAGCAGCTTAGCGGGGAGGGGTGGGGAAAAACTGTTTTTT.